Shown below are 7 T cell receptor beta chains from a single sample sequenced in a study of OX40 agonist ivuxolimab in advanced cancers. This table comes from immunoSEQ multiplex PCR, and its TCRdb copy is limited to in-frame clones, with some not included. The data contain about 86,000 clones, about 89% of them singletons. Sequences were derived from CD4+ or CD8+ T cells sorted from blood, sampled in a trial of the OX40 agonist ivuxolimab. Receptor source: an adult with an advanced solid tumor such as melanoma, head and neck, liver or kidney cancer.

The CDR3 loop reads CASGLVGSFIRERSYNEQFF. The CDR3 DNA reads TGTGCTAGTGGTTTGGTCGGCAGCTTTATCCGGGAACGATCCTACAATGAGCAGTTCTTC. J is TRBJ2-1 and V is TRBV12-5; D possibly corresponds to TRBD2 (5 bases). CDR1 and CDR2 from the germline V gene are LGHNT and FRNRAP. The CDR3 totals 20 residues. Trimming took off 0 bases at V and 1 base at J, with 22 bases between the two ends.

The rearrangement uses TRBV5-1 and TRBJ2-1, with D possibly matching TRBD2 (6 bases). V lost 4 bases, J lost 7 bases, and 18 bases lay in between. Germline V gives CDR1 SGHRS, CDR2 YFSETQ. The CDR3 contains 15 residues. As DNA, the CDR3 is TGCGCCAGCAGCGCGGGGCTCCGAATTTCAAATGAGCAGTTCTTC. This translates into CASSAGLRISNEQFF.

This sequence joins TRBV28 and TRBJ1-3; TRBD1 might be the D (6 bases). Germline V gene sequence: CDR1 MDHEN, CDR2 SYDVKM. The CDR3 loop spans 15 amino acids. Between the trimmed V and J ends, which lost 7 bases and 2 bases, there was a span of 15 bases. CDR3 DNA: TGTGCCAGCACAAAACAGGGAGGAACTGGAAACACCATATATTTT. Translation: CASTKQGGTGNTIYF.

The chain links TRBV19 to TRBJ2-3; 13 nucleotides match TRBD2. The germline gives CDR1 LNHDA, CDR2 SQIVND (reference sequence). Trimming took 10 bases from V and 0 from J; bases not matched to a gene: 4. CDR3 length: 15 residues. CDR3 in amino acids: CATRLAGGSTDTQYF. CDR3 in DNA: TGTGCCACCAGACTAGCGGGAGGAAGCACAGATACGCAGTATTTT. Using reference TRBV19 and TRBJ2-3 for the parts outside the CDR3, the full variable domain is DGGITQSPKYLFRKEGQNVTLSCEQNLNHDAMYWYRQDPGQGLRLIYYSQIVNDFQKGDIAEGYSVSREKKESFPLTVTSAQKNPTAFYLCATRLAGGSTDTQYFGPGTRLTVL.

V and J are TRBV2 and TRBJ2-3, with 9 bases lining up with TRBD2. Germline loops: CDR1 SNHLY, CDR2 FYNNEI. V lost 11 bases to trimming and J lost 5 bases; unmatched junction nucleotides: 8. The CDR3 has 13 amino acids. CDR3 nucleotide sequence: TGTGCCGGGATAGCGGGAGAGTTAGATACGCAGTATTTT. Translated, it gives CAGIAGELDTQYF. The full variable domain, rest sourced from reference TRBV2 and TRBJ2-3, is EPEVTQTPSHQVTQMGQEVILRCVPISNHLYFYWYRQILGQKVEFLVSFYNNEISEKSEIFDDQFSVERPDGSNFTLKIRSTKLEDSAMYFCAGIAGELDTQYFGPGTRLTVL.

The chain links TRBV18 to TRBJ1-2; D may be TRBD1 (6 bases). This CDR3 has 16 amino acids. Germline lookup yields CDR1 KGHSH and CDR2 LQKENI. Trimming removed 6 bases from V and 0 bases from J, with 17 bases in between. The CDR3 reads CASSPIWDNTNYGYTF. CDR3 nucleotide sequence: TGTGCCAGCTCTCCGATCTGGGACAACACTAACTATGGCTACACCTTC.

The chain's CDR3 is CASSMGGPGAGQPQHF. In DNA, the CDR3 is TGTGCCAGTAGTATGGGAGGCCCCGGAGCAGGTCAGCCCCAGCATTTT. The chain combines TRBV19 with TRBJ1-5; the D is unclear. Trimming removed 3 bases from V and 6 bases from J, with 18 bases in between. CDR1 and CDR2 from the germline V gene are LNHDA and SQIVND (reference sequence). The CDR3 is made up of 16 amino acids. The variable domain in full, with the rest retrieved from reference TRBV19 and TRBJ1-5, is DGGITQSPKYLFRKEGQNVTLSCEQNLNHDAMYWYRQDPGQGLRLIYYSQIVNDFQKGDIAEGYSVSREKKESFPLTVTSAQKNPTAFYLCASSMGGPGAGQPQHFGDGTRLSIL.